These 15 T cell receptor beta chains originate from one sample sequenced in a study of PD-L1 blockade in urothelial cancer. Sequencing used immunoSEQ multiplex PCR; TCRdb keeps in-frame clones, though not all of them. The table shows around 46,000 clones, with about 88% occurring only once. Stated time point: peripheral blood 6 weeks after treatment start. This specimen consisted of PBMCs, obtained around atezolizumab (anti-PD-L1) treatment. All receptors derive from a man between 60 and 75 years old with urothelial cancer.

The gene calls are TRBV7-2 and TRBJ2-3; maybe TRBD1 (6 bases). The CDR3 consists of 16 residues. CDR1 is SGHTA and CDR2 is FQGNSA in the germline V gene. The V end lost 2 bases, the J end lost 3 bases, and 15 bases lay between the germline ends. The CDR3 region is CASSLSTGKLTDTQYF. The CDR3 DNA sequence: TGTGCCAGCAGCTTATCCACAGGGAAGCTTACAGATACGCAGTATTTT. Looking up the rest from reference TRBV7-2 and TRBJ2-3 gives the full variable domain: GAGVSQSPSNKVTEKGKDVELRCDPISGHTALYWYRQSLGQGLEFLIYFQGNSAPDKSGLPSDRFSAERTGGSVSTLTIQRTQQEDSAVYLCASSLSTGKLTDTQYFGPGTRLTVL.

The chain uses TRBV6-5 and TRBJ2-5; possible D gene TRBD2, 5 bases. The germline V and J ends were trimmed by 0 bases and 2 bases, with 13 bases remaining between them. Germline values: CDR1 MNHEY, CDR2 SVGAGI. The CDR3 length is 16 residues. As DNA, the CDR3 is TGTGCCAGCAGTTACTCGAGGAGCCGGGGACAAGAGACCCAGTACTTC. It specifies CASSYSRSRGQETQYF.

CDR3 in amino acids: CASSPTVSSYEQYF. The CDR3 DNA reads TGTGCCAGCAGCCCCACAGTGAGCTCCTACGAGCAGTACTTC. The J gene is TRBJ2-7, the V gene TRBV11-3; D gene uncertain. This CDR3 has 14 residues. The V gene's germline CDR1 is SGHNT and CDR2 YENEEA. Trimming took off 5 bases at V and 0 bases at J, with 11 bases between the two ends.

This clone is a singleton in its sample. The chain couples TRBV18 to TRBJ2-5, with D maybe TRBD1 (5 bases). The CDR3 is 14 residues long. Deletions cut 1 base from V and 5 bases from J, with 11 bases between. The V gene's germline CDR1 is KGHSH and CDR2 LQKENI. Here the CDR3 DNA reads TGTGCCAGCTCACCACGCCAGGGTGTGGAGACCCAGTACTTC. Translating gives CASSPRQGVETQYF.

The chain has TRBV2 and TRBJ2-7; 11 bases are shared with TRBD1. CDR3 length equals 16 residues. Looked up from germline, CDR1 is SNHLY and CDR2 is FYNNEI. With 2 bases clipped from V and 6 bases from J, the junction kept 9 bases outside the gene matches. In DNA form, the CDR3 reads TGTGCCAGCAGTGAAATAAGAAGGACAGGGGGCGTCGAGCAGTACTTC. This codes for CASSEIRRTGGVEQYF.

The chain joins TRBV2 to TRBJ2-5; D remains unclear. The CDR3 sequence is 12 residues long. Germline V lookup: CDR1 SNHLY, CDR2 FYNNEI. V shed 3 bases and J shed 3 bases, with 5 bases lying between them. The CDR3 reads CASSDEKETQYF. For the CDR3, the DNA is TGTGCCAGCAGTGATGAGAAAGAGACCCAGTACTTC.

The V gene is TRBV5-3, the J gene TRBJ2-7; perhaps TRBD2 as D (7 bases). TRBV5-3 is filed as an ORF, its function uncertain. V gave up 0 bases and J gave up 3 bases, with 13 bases separating them. CDR3 length equals 15 residues. This CDR3 reads CARSLVGGRIYEQYF. Written as DNA, the CDR3 is TGTGCCAGAAGCTTGGTCGGGGGGCGGATCTACGAGCAGTACTTC.

V gene TRBV5-1 combines with J gene TRBJ1-2; 7 bases map to TRBD1. V lost 6 bases to trimming and J lost 7 bases; unmatched junction nucleotides: 21. The CDR3 loop spans 17 amino acids. The germline V gene encodes CDR1 SGHRS and CDR2 YFSETQ. The CDR3 sequence: CASTKTGTDVRVGGYTF. DNA of the CDR3: TGCGCCAGCACCAAGACCGGGACAGACGTGAGAGTTGGTGGCTACACCTTC.

The chain has TRBV6-5 and TRBJ2-4; perhaps TRBD1 as D (5 bases). The CDR3 loop spans 11 amino acids. Trimming shortened V by 5 bases and J by 11 bases, and 10 bases separated the two germline ends. The germline gives CDR1 MNHEY, CDR2 SVGAGI. The CDR3 nucleotides are TGTGCCAGCAGTCAGGGAACAGTTCAGTACTTC. It specifies CASSQGTVQYF.

The chain couples TRBV5-1 to TRBJ2-1; 7 nucleotides line up with TRBD1. The J segment lost 3 bases and the V segment lost 4 bases, leaving 7 bases of the junction unmatched. The CDR3 covers 15 residues. Germline V gives CDR1 SGHRS, CDR2 YFSETQ. CDR3 in amino acids: CASSLGQDLYNEQFF. The CDR3, as DNA: TGCGCCAGCAGCCTAGGACAGGACCTCTACAATGAGCAGTTCTTC.

The genes are TRBV18 and TRBJ1-4; 7 bases fit TRBD1. The CDR3 loop spans 16 amino acids. The germline V gene has CDR1 KGHSH and CDR2 LQKENI. Trimming took 4 bases from V and 0 from J; bases not matched to a gene: 5. This chain's CDR3 is CASSRDRPSTNEKLFF. The DNA for the CDR3 is TGTGCCAGCTCACGGGACAGACCTTCAACTAATGAAAAACTGTTTTTT.

The CDR3 spells CASSRTSGDYQETQYF. DNA of the CDR3: TGTGCCAGCAGCCGCACTAGCGGGGACTACCAAGAGACCCAGTACTTC. The chain employs TRBV5-6 and TRBJ2-5; 10 nucleotides align to TRBD2. V was clipped by 4 bases and J by 0 bases; unmatched bases: 6. Germline V gene sequence: CDR1 SGHDT, CDR2 YYEEEE. The CDR3 totals 16 residues.

The chain joins TRBV7-2 to TRBJ2-3; possible D gene TRBD1, 6 bases. Trimming pared 1 base from V and 9 bases from J, leaving 20 bases between. Looked up from germline, CDR1 is SGHTA and CDR2 is FQGNSA. There are 16 residues in the CDR3. CDR3 in DNA: TGTGCCAGCAGCTTAGAGAGGGCAGGGGCTCGAGGAACGCAGTATTTT. This encodes CASSLERAGARGTQYF. The full variable domain, completed using reference TRBV7-2 and TRBJ2-3, is GAGVSQSPSNKVTEKGKDVELRCDPISGHTALYWYRQSLGQGLEFLIYFQGNSAPDKSGLPSDRFSAERTGGSVSTLTIQRTQQEDSAVYLCASSLERAGARGTQYFGPGTRLTVL.

The chain recombines TRBV2 with TRBJ1-1, with D perhaps matching TRBD1 (5 bases). Germline CDR1 SNHLY, CDR2 FYNNEI. V was pared by 6 bases and J by 1 base, with 15 bases between. This CDR3 is 15 amino acids long. The CDR3 DNA is TGTGCCAGCAGGAAAGAGACAGCAACGAACACTGAAGCTTTCTTT. Protein: CASRKETATNTEAFF.

V and J are TRBV19 and TRBJ2-2; tentatively, D is TRBD1 (6 bases). Germline loops: CDR1 LNHDA, CDR2 SQIVND (reference sequence). The CDR3 extends over 16 amino acids. The ends were cut back, 3 bases at V and 1 base at J, with 12 bases in the middle. The CDR3 here is CASSIRPTGNTGELFF. The CDR3 DNA follows: TGTGCCAGTAGTATCCGCCCGACAGGGAACACCGGGGAGCTGTTTTTT.